The clone carrying this T cell receptor (beta chain) appeared a few times. Original processing notes: Reference gene primer amplification in the assay estimated nucleated cell counts. The repertoire was sequenced with immunoSEQ multiplex PCR; TCRdb's copy has only in-frame clones and lacks some. D and trimming come from the DNA, and the V and J calls and clone size come from that table. The sample carries 100,000 to 130,000 clones, 70% to 85% recorded once. This sample is part of a study of blood T cell repertoires in COVID-19. Background on the study: The United States, Italy and Spain supplied acute and convalescent COVID-19 samples. The cDNA or gDNA used as material had been derived from T cells, B-cell-depleted T cells, or PBMCs.

The CDR3 runs 11 residues. Germline V gene lookup returns CDR1 SGHRS and CDR2 YFSETQ. Trimming took 5 bases from V and 6 from J, leaving 8 bases between them. The TCR was taken from a middle-aged woman with acute or convalescent COVID-19. The rearrangement joins TRBV5-1 to TRBJ1-2; TRBD1 might be the D (5 bases). The sample consisted of peripheral blood. This CDR3 reads CASREGNGYTF. The CDR3 DNA sequence: TGCGCCAGCAGGGAGGGGAATGGCTACACCTTC.